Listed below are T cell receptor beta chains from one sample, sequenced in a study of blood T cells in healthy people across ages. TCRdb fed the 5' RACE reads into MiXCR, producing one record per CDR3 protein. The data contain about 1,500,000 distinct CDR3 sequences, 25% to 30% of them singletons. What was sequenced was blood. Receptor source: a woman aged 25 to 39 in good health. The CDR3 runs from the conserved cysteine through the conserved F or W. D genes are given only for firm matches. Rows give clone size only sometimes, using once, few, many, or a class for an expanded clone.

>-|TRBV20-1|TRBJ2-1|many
CSARLGPNEQFF
TGCAGTGCTAGACTGGGTCCCAATGAGCAGTTCTTC
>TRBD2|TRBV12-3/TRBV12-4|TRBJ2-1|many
CASRPNDLAGGPNEQFF
TGTGCCAGCAGGCCTAATGATCTAGCGGGAGGGCCGAATGAGCAGTTCTTC
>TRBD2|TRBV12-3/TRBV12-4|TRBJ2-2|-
CASRGTSGENTGELFF
TGTGCCAGCAGGGGGACTAGCGGCGAGAACACCGGGGAGCTGTTTTTT
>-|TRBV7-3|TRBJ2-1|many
CASSPYNADEQFF
TGTGCCAGCAGCCCGTACAATGCCGATGAGCAGTTCTTC
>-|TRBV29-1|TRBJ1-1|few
CSVEVQGRNTEAFF
TGCAGCGTTGAAGTACAGGGTAGGAACACTGAAGCTTTCTTT
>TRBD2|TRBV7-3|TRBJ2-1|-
CASSLTGRGGMKTQFF
TGTGCCAGCAGCTTAACTGGCCGGGGGGGCATGAAGACCCAGTTCTTC
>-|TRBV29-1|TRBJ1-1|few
CSVEGRMKAEAFF
TGCAGCGTTGAAGGGCGTATGAAGGCTGAAGCTTTCTTT
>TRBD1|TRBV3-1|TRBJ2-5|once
CASRGRDRGQRETPYF
TGTGCCAGCAGGGGCCGGGACAGGGGGCAGAGGGAGACCCCGTACTTC
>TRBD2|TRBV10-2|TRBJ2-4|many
CASIEELAGGLAAKNIQYF
TGCGCCAGCATCGAGGAACTAGCGGGGGGGCTGGCGGCCAAAAACATTCAGTACTTC
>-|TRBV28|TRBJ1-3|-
CASSLFGSSGNTIYF
TGTGCCAGCAGTTTGTTCGGCAGCTCTGGAAACACCATATATTTT
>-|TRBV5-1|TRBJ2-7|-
CASSFNLAYEQYF
TGCGCCAGCAGCTTCAACTTGGCCTACGAGCAGTACTTC
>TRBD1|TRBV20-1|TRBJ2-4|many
CSAREAFGGQGGNIQYF
TGCAGTGCTAGAGAGGCGTTTGGGGGACAGGGAGGAAACATTCAGTACTTC
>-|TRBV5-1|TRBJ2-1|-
CASIKEKGEQFF
TGCGCCAGCATCAAAGAGAAGGGAGAGCAGTTCTTC